This T cell receptor beta chain is from a study of shared clonotypes between healthy human individuals. Study-level results: Clonotype sharing across a few donors was observed for 5% to 6.5% of naive CD4 clonotypes.

Splitting of each subset's genomic DNA was done evenly across several immunoSEQ plates. When replicate PCRs were run on sorted subsets, they used 200 ng DNA, some 29,000 T cell genomes. TCRdb keeps only in-frame clones here, not all; method: immunoSEQ multiplex PCR. The sample shows some 2 million clones, roughly 95% of them seen only once. On this clone: The antigen is not known.

Germline V lookup: CDR1 SGHDN, CDR2 FVKESK. V was trimmed by 4 bases and J by 5 bases, leaving 15 bases between them. This CDR3 has 14 amino acids. Sequencing was carried out using naive CD4+ T cells sorted from blood. Specified subset: CD45RA+ positively selected. This clonotype was obtained from a man aged 18 to 30 in good health. The V and J genes are TRBV14 and TRBJ2-7; D call uncertain. The DNA of the CDR3 is TGTGCCAGCAGCCGCCCTCTGGTTAGAAACGAGCAGTACTTC. Translating gives CASSRPLVRNEQYF. Variable domain in full (rest from reference TRBV14 and TRBJ2-7): EAGVTQFPSHSVIEKGQTVTLRCDPISGHDNLYWYRRVMGKEIKFLLHFVKESKQDESGMPNNRFLAERTGGTYSTLKVQPAELEDSGVYFCASSRPLVRNEQYFGPGTRLTVT.